This T cell receptor beta chain was identified in a study of CD8+ T cells in alopecia areata. Study-level information: Scoring of treated patients' severity used the percentage of affected scalp area. The study's findings and limits: In patients, TCRs were shared less clearly than in mice, and HLA may possibly be involved. Higher clonality and more expanded CD8+ clones appeared in lesional than normal scalp.

On this clone: The antigen is unknown.

The V end was cut by 4 bases, the J end by 0 bases, with 7 bases between. Per the germline V gene, CDR1 is MDHEN and CDR2 is SYDVKM. The CDR3 runs to 13 residues. Treatment noted: oral pan-JAK inhibitor, 5-10 mg twice daily. Reverse transcribed after extraction, RNA yielded cDNA as the sequencing template. Method: immunoSEQ multiplex PCR; TCRdb's copy keeps in-frame clones and lacks some. The sample holds about 180,000 clones; about 55% are singletons and the top ten take more than 10%. The V and J genes are TRBV28 and TRBJ2-7; weak D call: TRBD1 (5 bases). The sample in question was CD8+ T cells sorted from blood, obtained at week 24, from a patient treated with tofacitinib. The clonotype was recovered from a human donor with alopecia areata. CDR3: CASSSTGSYEQYF. The DNA of the CDR3 is TGTGCCAGCAGTTCTACAGGCTCCTACGAGCAGTACTTC. Full variable domain (rest looked up from reference TRBV28 and TRBJ2-7): DVKVTQSSRYLVKRTGEKVFLECVQDMDHENMFWYRQDPGLGLRLIYFSYDVKMKEKGDIPEGYSVSREKKERFSLILESASTNQTSMYLCASSSTGSYEQYFGPGTRLTVT.